The subject of this entry is one T cell receptor (beta chain). Sampled blood was obtained at baseline, cycle 4 day 1, and cycle 7 day 1. This specimen belongs to a study of OX40 agonist ivuxolimab in advanced cancers. Overall study: Every patient in dose escalation had hepatocellular carcinoma, melanoma, renal cell or head and neck cancer.

V was clipped by 3 bases and J by 8 bases; unmatched bases: 13. The germline V gene has CDR1 LNHDA and CDR2 SQIVND (reference sequence). The CDR3 is 16 residues long. TCRdb's copy holds only in-frame clones and misses some; the assay was immunoSEQ multiplex PCR. This table has some 80,000 clones, over 80% appearing once. This receptor was identified in an adult with an advanced solid tumor such as melanoma, head and neck, liver or kidney cancer. Sequencing was performed on CD4+ or CD8+ T cells sorted from blood, taken in a trial of the OX40 agonist ivuxolimab. The chain employs TRBV19 and TRBJ2-3, with 8 bases aligning to TRBD1. The CDR3 sequence: CASSMSSGQGEGTQYF. The CDR3 region has the DNA TGTGCCAGTAGTATGAGTAGCGGACAGGGCGAGGGTACGCAGTATTTT.